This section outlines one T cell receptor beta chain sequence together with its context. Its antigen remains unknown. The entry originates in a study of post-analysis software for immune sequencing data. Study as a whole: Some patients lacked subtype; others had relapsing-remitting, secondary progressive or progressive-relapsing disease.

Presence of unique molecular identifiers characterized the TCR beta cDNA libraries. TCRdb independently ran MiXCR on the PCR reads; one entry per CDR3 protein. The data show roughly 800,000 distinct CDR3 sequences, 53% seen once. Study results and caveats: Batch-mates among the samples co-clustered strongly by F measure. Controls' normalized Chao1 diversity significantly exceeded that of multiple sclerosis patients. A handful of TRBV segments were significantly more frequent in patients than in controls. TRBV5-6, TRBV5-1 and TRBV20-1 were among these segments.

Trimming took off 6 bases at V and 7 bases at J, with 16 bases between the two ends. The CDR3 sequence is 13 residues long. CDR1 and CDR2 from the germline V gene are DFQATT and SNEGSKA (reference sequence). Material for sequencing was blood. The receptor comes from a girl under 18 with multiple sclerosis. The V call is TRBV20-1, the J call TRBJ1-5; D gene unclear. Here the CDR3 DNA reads TGCAGTGCGTACGGGGATTCATACCAGCCCCAGCATTTT. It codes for CSAYGDSYQPQHF.